This T cell receptor (beta chain) was sequenced during a study of OX40 agonist ivuxolimab in advanced cancers. Study-level background: One hepatocellular carcinoma and two cutaneous melanoma patients partially responded.

Clones were read by immunoSEQ multiplex PCR, and TCRdb kept only the in-frame ones, dropping some. The sample includes nearly 85,000 clones, 80% to 90% of them seen just once. Comments on this clone: Its antigen is not known. Other DNA sequences in this sample translate to the same CDR3.

Study results and caveats: Patients who responded partially at 0.1-3.0 mg/kg showed clonal expansion ranking among the lowest. There were also nonresponders showing low normalized T-cell clonal expansion. At 0.1 to 3.0 mg/kg and by week 6, clonal expansion occurred in CD4+ and CD8+ blood T cells.

The receptor was isolated from an adult with an advanced solid tumor such as melanoma, head and neck, liver or kidney cancer. Here the sequenced sample was CD4+ or CD8+ T cells sorted from blood, taken in a trial of the OX40 agonist ivuxolimab.

CDR3 in DNA: TGTGCCAGCAGCTCTAGCGGGGGGGAGACCCAGTACTTC. Protein sequence: CASSSSGGETQYF. The rearrangement links TRBV7-3 to TRBJ2-5; 11 bases are a match to TRBD2. Per the germline V gene, CDR1 is SGHTA and CDR2 is FQGTGA. The CDR3 spans 13 residues. Trimming at V came to 4 bases and at J to 5 bases, leaving 0 bases not matched to a gene.